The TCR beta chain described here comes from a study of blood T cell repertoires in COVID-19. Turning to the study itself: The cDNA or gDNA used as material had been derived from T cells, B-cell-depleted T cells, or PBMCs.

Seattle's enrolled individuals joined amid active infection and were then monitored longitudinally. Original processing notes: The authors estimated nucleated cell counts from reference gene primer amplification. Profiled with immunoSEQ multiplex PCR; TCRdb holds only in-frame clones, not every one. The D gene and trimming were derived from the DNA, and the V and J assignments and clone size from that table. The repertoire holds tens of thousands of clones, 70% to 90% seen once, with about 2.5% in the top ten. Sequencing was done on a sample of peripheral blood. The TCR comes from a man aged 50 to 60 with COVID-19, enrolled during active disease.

CDR3 region: CASSPDSDLMNTEAFF. In nucleotides, the CDR3 is TGTGCCAGCTCACCGGACAGCGACCTTATGAACACTGAAGCTTTCTTT. J is TRBJ1-1 and V is TRBV18, with D possibly matching TRBD1 (6 bases). CDR1 is KGHSH, CDR2 LQKENI, per germline. Trimming took off 3 bases at V and 0 bases at J, with 14 bases between the two ends. The CDR3 is 16 amino acids.